A single sample is the source of the 20 T cell receptor beta chains below, sequenced in a study of control samples from healthy donors and cancer patients. The repertoire was sequenced with immunoSEQ multiplex PCR; TCRdb's copy has only in-frame clones and lacks some. In the table there are tens of thousands of clones, 70% to 90% of which are singletons. The sample was blood. These receptors were obtained from a man between 35 and 55 years old in good health.

This sequence joins TRBV3-1 (or the pseudogene TRBV3-2) and TRBJ1-2, with a weak D call TRBD1 (5 bases). CDR3 length: 16 residues. Trimming stripped 1 base from V and 6 bases from J, with 18 bases between. The germline V gene has CDR1 LGHDT and CDR2 YNNKEL (reference sequence). The CDR3 DNA is TGTGCCAGCAGCCAAGGGAACCCGGGACGGTTAAATGGCTACACCTTC. Protein: CASSQGNPGRLNGYTF.

CDR3 sequence: CASSPTGGNYGYTF. In nucleotides, the CDR3 is TGCGCCAGCAGCCCGACAGGGGGGAACTATGGCTACACCTTC. The rearrangement joins TRBV5-1 to TRBJ1-2; 9 bases match TRBD1. The germline V gene encodes CDR1 SGHRS and CDR2 YFSETQ. V lost 4 bases to trimming and J lost 2 bases; unmatched junction nucleotides: 3. This CDR3 spans 14 amino acids.

CDR3 residues: CASSATNRGAETQYF. CDR3 DNA sequence: TGTGCCAGCAGCGCTACGAACAGGGGGGCAGAGACCCAGTACTTC. The gene calls are TRBV7-7 and TRBJ2-5, with 8 bases identical to TRBD1. The CDR3 loop spans 15 amino acids. V lost 5 bases to trimming and J lost 4 bases; unmatched junction nucleotides: 9. Germline CDR1 is SSHAT and CDR2 is FNYEAQ (reference sequence). Using reference TRBV7-7 and TRBJ2-5 for the parts outside the CDR3, the full variable domain is GAGVSQSPRYKVTKRGQDVTLRCDPISSHATLYWYQQALGQGPEFLTYFNYEAQPDKSGLPSDRFSAERPEGSISTLTIQRTEQRDSAMYRCASSATNRGAETQYFGPGTRLLVL.

V usage is TRBV30 and J usage is TRBJ2-5; D assignment may be TRBD1 or TRBD2 (6 bases each). CDR1 GTSNPN and CDR2 SVGIG come from the germline V gene (reference sequence). V was cut by 1 base and J by 2 bases, with 17 bases left in between. The CDR3 covers 16 residues. Here the CDR3 DNA reads TGTGCCTGGAGTGCCTTATATGAGGGGGGTCAAGAGACCCAGTACTTC. As protein: CAWSALYEGGQETQYF.

This chain joins TRBV12-3 or TRBV12-4 and TRBJ2-1; TRBD1 is a possible D gene (5 bases). Trimming pared 3 bases from V and 6 bases from J, leaving 9 bases between. CDR3 length: 13 residues. The CDR3 region has the DNA TGTGCCAGCAGTTTCAGGGCAGGCAATGAGCAGTTCTTC. Its translation: CASSFRAGNEQFF.

The V gene is TRBV9, the J gene TRBJ2-7; the D gene is possibly TRBD2 (5 bases). The V gene lost 4 bases and the J gene lost 3 bases, with 8 bases spanning the gap. CDR3 length: 12 residues. CDR1 is SGDLS, CDR2 YYNGEE, per germline. CDR3 sequence (DNA): TGTGCCAGCAGCTCTCGGGACTACGAGCAGTACTTC. This sequence encodes CASSSRDYEQYF. The complete variable domain, with remaining parts taken from reference TRBV9 and TRBJ2-7, reads DSGVTQTPKHLITATGQRVTLRCSPRSGDLSVYWYQQSLDQGLQFLIQYYNGEERAKGNILERFSAQQFPDLHSELNLSSLELGDSALYFCASSSRDYEQYFGPGTRLTVT.

This chain uses TRBV19 with TRBJ1-2; 8 bases align to TRBD1. The V gene's germline CDR1 is LNHDA and CDR2 SQIVND (reference sequence). V lost 7 bases and J lost 5; bases outside the gene matches: 6. The CDR3 consists of 13 residues. CDR3 in amino acids: CASKETGVYGYTF. The CDR3 nucleotides are TGTGCCAGTAAGGAGACAGGGGTATATGGCTACACCTTC.

This chain links TRBV20-1 with TRBJ2-4; D call uncertain. CDR3 length: 11 amino acids. The germline gives CDR1 DFQATT, CDR2 SNEGSKA (reference sequence). Trimming stripped 4 bases from V and 2 bases from J, with 3 bases between. The CDR3 sequence is CSATTKNIQYF. CDR3 sequence (DNA): TGCAGTGCTACAACCAAAAACATTCAGTACTTC.

V and J are TRBV5-1 and TRBJ1-2; tentative D call: TRBD1 (5 bases). The CDR3 consists of 16 residues. V gave up 0 bases and J gave up 3 bases, with 15 bases separating them. The germline V gene encodes CDR1 SGHRS and CDR2 YFSETQ. The CDR3 protein is CASSLEGGLGDYGYTF. CDR3 DNA sequence: TGCGCCAGCAGCTTGGAGGGCGGCCTGGGGGACTATGGCTACACCTTC.

The J gene is TRBJ1-2, the V gene TRBV5-1; unclear D gene. The CDR3 has 13 residues. V was pared by 0 bases and J by 3 bases, with 6 bases between. CDR1 and CDR2 from the germline V gene are SGHRS and YFSETQ. The CDR3 DNA reads as TGCGCCAGCAGCTTGGCCGAGGACTATGGCTACACCTTC. Protein: CASSLAEDYGYTF.

This clone has only a few counts. V and J are TRBV5-1 and TRBJ1-1; 10 nucleotides agree with TRBD1. CDR1 and CDR2 (germline): SGHRS, YFSETQ. V trimming: 2 bases; J trimming: 0 bases; junction bases outside the gene matches: 4. The CDR3 consists of 16 residues. The DNA of the CDR3 is TGCGCCAGCAGCTTACGGGACAGGGGAATGAACACTGAAGCTTTCTTT. Protein product: CASSLRDRGMNTEAFF.

The rearrangement uses TRBV19 and TRBJ1-6, with 8 bases lining up with TRBD1. CDR1 is LNHDA, CDR2 SQIVND, per germline (reference sequence). V shed 5 bases, J shed 14 bases, and the junction held 20 bases outside the gene matches. The CDR3 extends over 17 amino acids. CDR3 sequence: CASSSPGGVSKGSALHF. For the CDR3, the DNA is TGTGCCAGTAGTTCTCCAGGGGGCGTCTCGAAGGGTTCGGCCCTCCACTTT. The full variable domain, its missing parts supplied by reference TRBV19 and TRBJ1-6, is DGGITQSPKYLFRKEGQNVTLSCEQNLNHDAMYWYRQDPGQGLRLIYYSQIVNDFQKGDIAEGYSVSREKKESFPLTVTSAQKNPTAFYLCASSSPGGVSKGSALHFGNGTRLTVT.

Only a few counts were recorded for this clone. V is TRBV28 and J is TRBJ2-2; TRBD1 agrees at 7 bases. Germline CDR1 and CDR2: MDHEN and SYDVKM. The CDR3 loop spans 18 amino acids. The junction had 13 bases not matched to a gene; V was cut back by 5 bases and J by 1 base. The CDR3 here is CASSPRDRARRNTGELFF. In DNA, the CDR3 is TGTGCCAGCAGTCCCCGCGACAGGGCGCGCAGGAACACCGGGGAGCTGTTTTTT.

This chain uses TRBV7-2 with TRBJ1-2; TRBD1 matches at 11 bases. Germline values: CDR1 SGHTA, CDR2 FQGNSA. After removal of 0 bases from V and 1 base from J, the junction contained 7 bases not matched to a gene. The CDR3 has 18 amino acids. CDR3: CASSLAPGDRGYNYGYTF. In DNA form, the CDR3 reads TGTGCCAGCAGCTTAGCCCCGGGGGACAGGGGGTATAACTATGGCTACACCTTC.

V and J are TRBV11-1 and TRBJ1-2; D gene unclear. Germline assignment: CDR1 SGHAT and CDR2 FQDESV (reference sequence). The CDR3 has 14 residues. Trimming cost V 5 bases and J 2 bases, with 12 bases left between them. DNA for the CDR3: TGTGCCAGCAGCCTAGGACGGACCAACTATGGCTACACCTTC. Translation: CASSLGRTNYGYTF. Full variable domain (remainder filled in from reference TRBV11-1 and TRBJ1-2): EAEVAQSPRYKITEKSQAVAFWCDPISGHATLYWYRQILGQGPELLVQFQDESVVDDSQLPKDRFSAERLKGVDSTLKIQPAELGDSAMYLCASSLGRTNYGYTFGSGTRLTVV.

The chain recombines TRBV7-8 with TRBJ1-1; D remains ambiguous. Germline V gives CDR1 SGHVS, CDR2 FQNEAQ. V was cut by 5 bases and J by 0 bases, with 16 bases left in between. The CDR3 extends over 16 amino acids. The CDR3 here is CASSPREGSLNTEAFF. In DNA form, the CDR3 reads TGTGCCAGCAGCCCCCGGGAGGGATCACTGAACACTGAAGCTTTCTTT. The variable domain in full, completed from reference TRBV7-8 and TRBJ1-1, reads GAGVSQSPRYKVAKRGQDVALRCDPISGHVSLFWYQQALGQGPEFLTYFQNEAQLDKSGLPSDRFFAERPEGSVSTLKIQRTQQEDSAVYLCASSPREGSLNTEAFFGQGTRLTVV.

The chain is built from TRBV25-1 and TRBJ1-1, with a tentative D call TRBD1 (5 bases). Germline-derived CDR1 and CDR2 are MGHDK and SYGVNS. This CDR3 contains 15 residues. V dropped 3 bases and J dropped 1 base, with 12 bases sitting between them. The CDR3 DNA reads TGTGCCAGCAGTGATCTACCGGGGGGGAACACTGAAGCTTTCTTT. Protein: CASSDLPGGNTEAFF.

J is TRBJ1-1 and V is TRBV11-1; D is perhaps TRBD1 (5 bases). The CDR3 is 16 residues long. Germline V gene lookup returns CDR1 SGHAT and CDR2 FQDESV (reference sequence). Deletions cut 0 bases from V and 0 bases from J, with 11 bases between. The DNA for the CDR3 is TGTGCCAGCAGCTTAGCGCTGCGGGGCATGAACACTGAAGCTTTCTTT. This gives the protein CASSLALRGMNTEAFF.

The chain uses TRBV6-5 and TRBJ2-2; a weak D match, TRBD1 (6 bases). Trimming left V 6 bases short and J 8 bases short, with 19 bases between. CDR1 is MNHEY and CDR2 is SVGAGI in the germline V gene. There are 15 residues in the CDR3. The chain's CDR3 is CASSSLQGWSGELFF. As DNA, the CDR3 is TGTGCCAGCAGCTCGCTACAGGGTTGGTCGGGGGAGCTGTTTTTT.

This chain connects TRBV7-9 to TRBJ1-1; tentatively, D is TRBD1 (5 bases). Germline values: CDR1 SEHNR, CDR2 FQNEAQ (reference sequence). Trimming pared 0 bases from V and 5 bases from J, leaving 10 bases between. This CDR3 contains 14 residues. The CDR3 loop reads CASSLAESGTEAFF. The CDR3 nucleotides are TGTGCCAGCAGCTTAGCAGAATCAGGGACTGAAGCTTTCTTT.